This TCR beta chain was documented in a study of T cells expressing NK-cell markers. Study overall: Sequencing of TCR beta repertoires drew on sorted CD3+CD56+NKG2C+, CD3+CD56+NKG2C- and CD3+CD56-NKG2C+ T cells. With respect to HCMV, seven of the eight sequenced donors were seropositive, and one was seronegative. General study points: Over 5 donors had dominant NKG2C+ clonotypes that comprised about 1.0-7.5% of their CD8+ T cells.

The CDR3 has 13 amino acids. The germline gives CDR1 DFQATT, CDR2 SNEGSKA (reference sequence). UMIs were included in TCR beta cDNA generated by 5'RACE template switching. With the 5' RACE reads reprocessed, TCRdb shows one record per CDR3 protein and no DNA. Recorded for this sample: some 600,000 distinct CDR3 sequences. Concerning this clonotype itself: Its antigen is unidentified.

The sequenced sample consisted of blood T cells: a sorted CD56 or NKG2C T cell subset, CD4+ or CD8+ T cells, or bulk PBMC T cells (not recorded which). The chain joins TRBV20-1 to TRBJ1-6; TCRdb's assignment of TRBD1 cannot be checked, as there is no DNA. The TCR comes from a man aged 18 to 35 in good health. The CDR3 protein is CSAAPGPDSPLHF.